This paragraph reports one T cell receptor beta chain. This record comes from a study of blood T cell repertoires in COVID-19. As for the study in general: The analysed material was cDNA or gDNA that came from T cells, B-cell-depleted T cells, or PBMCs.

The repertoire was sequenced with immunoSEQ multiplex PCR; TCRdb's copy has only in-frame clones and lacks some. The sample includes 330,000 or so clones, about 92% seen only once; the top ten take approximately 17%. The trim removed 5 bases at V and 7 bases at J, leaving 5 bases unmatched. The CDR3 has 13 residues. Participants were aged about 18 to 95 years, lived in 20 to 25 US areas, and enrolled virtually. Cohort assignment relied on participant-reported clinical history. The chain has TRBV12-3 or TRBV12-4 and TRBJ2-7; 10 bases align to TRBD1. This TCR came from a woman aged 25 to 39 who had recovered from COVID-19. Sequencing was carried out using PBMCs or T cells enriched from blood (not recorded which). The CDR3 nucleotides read TGTGCCAGCAGTGCGGGACAGGGGACAGAGCAGTACTTC. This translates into CASSAGQGTEQYF.